This T cell receptor beta chain stems from a study of immunodeficiency (dated 2019 in TCRdb). In the study overall: The repertoires were analyzed to search for VDJ recombination defects and oligoclonality. Results the study describes overall, beyond this receptor: In the entropy comparisons of patients versus healthy controls, patients were shown as n=3 (open circles), and an effect on thymic development was only suggested as possible. Based on top-100 and total clonotype frequencies, severe oligoclonality showed up in patient CD8+ T cells, whereas patient CD4+ T cells did not show severe oligoclonality. Restricted TRB V-J pairing and lower productive entropy were observed in patient CD8+ T cells compared with control CD8+ T cells.

As concerns this clone: Its binding antigen is unknown. No clone much larger than this one lies a single base away; base qualities are absent.

Before TCR sequencing, CD3+CD8+ T cells were sorted from fresh PBMCs. After extraction using the QIAamp DNA Blood Mini Kit, genomic DNA was sent off for immunoSEQ repertoire analysis. Using a standard quantity of genomic DNA template, multiplex PCR was run to amplify the CDR3 regions. The PCR products underwent sequencing on an Illumina platform. In the original analysis: Alignment of sequences was done against a reference, and the V, D and J gene definitions came from IMGT. To get rid of PCR and sequencing errors, closely related sequences were merged using a nearest-neighbor clustering algorithm. V, D and J usage in productive unique and total sequences was analyzed using ImmunoSEQ Analyzer tools and R version 3.6.1. The table comes from immuneACCESS by way of TCRdb, which keeps in-frame sequences with V and J called. Part of the clones is missing from these tables; in studies checked, under half for an unresolved V gene and the rest for unknown reasons. V and J calls and clone size are those listed in that table; D and trimming were worked out from the DNA. The sample contains approximately 3,300 clones, 75% to 90% of them found a single time. The top ten hold 12% of the sample.

CDR1 MGHRA and CDR2 YSYEKL are derived from the germline V gene. V gives up 0 bases and J gives up 5 bases, and the segment between their germline ends measures 10 bases. The CDR3 contains 14 residues, cysteine and phenylalanine counted. The entry retains the CDR3 DNA only, 42 bases that are in frame from base 1. Sequencing was carried out using CD8+ T cells from blood. The rearranged segments are TRBV4-1 and TRBJ2-5, with no confidently assigned D gene. The clonotype was recovered from a human donor in good health. The CDR3 region has the sequence CASSQEGRLETQYF. DNA sequence: TGCGCCAGCAGCCAAGAAGGTCGGTTGGAGACCCAGTACTTC.